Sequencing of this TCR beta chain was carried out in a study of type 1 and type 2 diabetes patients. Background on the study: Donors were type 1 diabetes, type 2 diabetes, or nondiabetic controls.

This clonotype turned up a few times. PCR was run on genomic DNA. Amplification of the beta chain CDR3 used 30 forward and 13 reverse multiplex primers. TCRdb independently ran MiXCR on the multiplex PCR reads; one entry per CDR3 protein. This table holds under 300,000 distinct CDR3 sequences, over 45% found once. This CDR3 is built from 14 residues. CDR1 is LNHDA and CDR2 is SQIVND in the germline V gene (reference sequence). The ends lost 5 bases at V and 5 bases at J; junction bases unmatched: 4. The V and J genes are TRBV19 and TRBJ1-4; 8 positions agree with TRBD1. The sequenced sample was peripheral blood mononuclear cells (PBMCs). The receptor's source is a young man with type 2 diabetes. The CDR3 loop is CASSPQGGNEKLFF. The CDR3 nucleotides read TGTGCCAGTAGTCCACAGGGGGGGAATGAAAAACTGTTTTTT.